The rows below give T cell receptor beta chains drawn from one sample of a study of siplizumab effects on memory and regulatory T cells. Profiled with immunoSEQ multiplex PCR; TCRdb holds only in-frame clones, not every one. The sample includes 100,000 or so clones, less than 95% seen only once; the top ten take around 0.6%. The sample taken for sequencing was Tregs sorted from blood. The receptors derive from a human donor in good health. Both conserved end residues are trimmed from each CDR3. Fields, in order: J gene, D gene, V gene, CDR3 protein. The D gene is left open where the match is weak.

j_call: TRBJ2-1
d_call: NA
v_call: TRBV5-8
cdr3_aa: ASSLDAHGNEQF

j_call: TRBJ2-7
d_call: NA
v_call: TRBV30
cdr3_aa: AWRGHRVGEQY

j_call: TRBJ1-1
d_call: NA
v_call: TRBV28
cdr3_aa: ASRHHEAF

j_call: TRBJ1-1
d_call: NA
v_call: TRBV5-1
cdr3_aa: ASSLRVGENTEAF

j_call: TRBJ2-7
d_call: NA
v_call: TRBV27
cdr3_aa: ASSLKGPYEQY

j_call: TRBJ2-1
d_call: NA
v_call: TRBV14
cdr3_aa: ASRARLDNEQF

j_call: TRBJ2-6
d_call: NA
v_call: TRBV4-1
cdr3_aa: ASSQVTYSSGANVLT

j_call: TRBJ2-3
d_call: NA
v_call: TRBV5-1
cdr3_aa: ASSLASQGRNTQY

j_call: TRBJ2-1
d_call: NA
v_call: TRBV5-1
cdr3_aa: ASSADHNEQF

j_call: TRBJ2-7
d_call: NA
v_call: TRBV18
cdr3_aa: ASSPRDGELAREQY

j_call: TRBJ2-3
d_call: NA
v_call: TRBV6-1
cdr3_aa: ASSEARLGLPDTQY

j_call: TRBJ2-1
d_call: NA
v_call: TRBV7-9
cdr3_aa: ASSSGIRPNEQF

j_call: TRBJ2-2
d_call: TRBD2
v_call: TRBV9
cdr3_aa: ASSVGTSGRAYTGELF

j_call: TRBJ2-7
d_call: TRBD2
v_call: TRBV4-1
cdr3_aa: ASSQAPGLAGITYEQY

j_call: TRBJ1-5
d_call: NA
v_call: TRBV6-6
cdr3_aa: ASSVGGNQPQH

j_call: TRBJ2-3
d_call: TRBD2
v_call: TRBV29-1
cdr3_aa: SVPTSGGLTDTQY

j_call: TRBJ2-1
d_call: NA
v_call: TRBV5-4
cdr3_aa: ASSLPGPSEQF

j_call: TRBJ1-5
d_call: TRBD1
v_call: TRBV19
cdr3_aa: ASSPQGRGQVNQPQH

j_call: TRBJ2-7
d_call: NA
v_call: TRBV18
cdr3_aa: ASSTTQGQSHEQY

j_call: TRBJ2-7
d_call: TRBD1
v_call: TRBV5-1
cdr3_aa: ASSLVPGQHQSSYEQY

j_call: TRBJ2-1
d_call: TRBD2
v_call: TRBV18
cdr3_aa: ASSARGLASYNEQF

j_call: TRBJ2-3
d_call: NA
v_call: TRBV9
cdr3_aa: ASSVGWRDTQY

j_call: TRBJ1-1
d_call: NA
v_call: TRBV19
cdr3_aa: ASSAGATGNTEAF

j_call: TRBJ2-3
d_call: NA
v_call: TRBV19
cdr3_aa: ASSIGSPDTQY

j_call: TRBJ2-5
d_call: NA
v_call: TRBV27
cdr3_aa: ASSFLGVEQETQY

j_call: TRBJ1-2
d_call: NA
v_call: TRBV28
cdr3_aa: ASQMGGVGYGYT

j_call: TRBJ2-1
d_call: TRBD2
v_call: TRBV7-3
cdr3_aa: ASSPWTSGRGKEQF

j_call: TRBJ1-2
d_call: NA
v_call: TRBV28
cdr3_aa: ASSLWRAGGYT

j_call: TRBJ2-3
d_call: NA
v_call: TRBV29-1
cdr3_aa: SVLGFPDTQY

j_call: TRBJ1-5
d_call: NA
v_call: TRBV11-2
cdr3_aa: ASSLDRIFNQPQH